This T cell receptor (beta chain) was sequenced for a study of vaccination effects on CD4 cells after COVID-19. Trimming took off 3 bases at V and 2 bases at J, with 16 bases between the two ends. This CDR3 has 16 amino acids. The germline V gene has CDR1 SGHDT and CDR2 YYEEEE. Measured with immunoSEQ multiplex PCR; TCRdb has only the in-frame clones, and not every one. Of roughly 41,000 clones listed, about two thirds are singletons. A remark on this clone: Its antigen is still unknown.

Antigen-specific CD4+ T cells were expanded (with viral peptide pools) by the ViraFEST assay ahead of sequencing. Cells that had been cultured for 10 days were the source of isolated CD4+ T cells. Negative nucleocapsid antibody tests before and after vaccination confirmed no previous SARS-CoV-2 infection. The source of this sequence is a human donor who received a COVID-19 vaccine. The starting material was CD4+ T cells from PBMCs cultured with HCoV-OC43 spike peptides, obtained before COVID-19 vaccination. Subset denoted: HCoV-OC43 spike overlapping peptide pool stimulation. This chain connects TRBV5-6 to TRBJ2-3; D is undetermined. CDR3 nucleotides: TGTGCCAGCAGCTCGTCCCCCGCGGAGATCACAGATACGCAGTATTTT. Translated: CASSSSPAEITDTQYF.